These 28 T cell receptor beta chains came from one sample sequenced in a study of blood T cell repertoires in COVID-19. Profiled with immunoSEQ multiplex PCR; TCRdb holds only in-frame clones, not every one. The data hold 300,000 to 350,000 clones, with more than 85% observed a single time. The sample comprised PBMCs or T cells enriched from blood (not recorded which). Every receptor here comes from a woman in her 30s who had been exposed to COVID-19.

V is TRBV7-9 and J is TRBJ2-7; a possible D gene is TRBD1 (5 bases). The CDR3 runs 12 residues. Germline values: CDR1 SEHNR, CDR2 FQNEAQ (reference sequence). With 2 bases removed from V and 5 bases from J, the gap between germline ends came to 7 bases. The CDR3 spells CASSLLTDEQYF. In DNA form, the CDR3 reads TGTGCCAGCAGCTTATTGACAGACGAGCAGTACTTC.

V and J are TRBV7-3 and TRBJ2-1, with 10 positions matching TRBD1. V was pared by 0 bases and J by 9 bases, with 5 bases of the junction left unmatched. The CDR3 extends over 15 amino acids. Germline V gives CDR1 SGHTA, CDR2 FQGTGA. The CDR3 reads CASSLTGTGAGEQFF. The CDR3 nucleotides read TGTGCCAGCAGCTTAACGGGGACAGGGGCGGGTGAGCAGTTCTTC.

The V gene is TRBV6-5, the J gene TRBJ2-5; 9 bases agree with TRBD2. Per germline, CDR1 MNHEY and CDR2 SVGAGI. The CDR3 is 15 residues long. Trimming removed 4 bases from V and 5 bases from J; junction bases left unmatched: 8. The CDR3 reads CASSFQRGAGETQYF. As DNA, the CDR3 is TGTGCCAGCAGTTTTCAGCGGGGGGCAGGGGAGACCCAGTACTTC.

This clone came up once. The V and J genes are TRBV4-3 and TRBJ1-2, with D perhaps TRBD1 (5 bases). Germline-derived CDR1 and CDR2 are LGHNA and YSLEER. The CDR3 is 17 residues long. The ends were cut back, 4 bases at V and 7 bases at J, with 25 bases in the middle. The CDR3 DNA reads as TGCGCCAGCAGCCCAGGGCAGGGTGCCGTTGTCTATATTGGCTACACCTTC. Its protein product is CASSPGQGAVVYIGYTF.

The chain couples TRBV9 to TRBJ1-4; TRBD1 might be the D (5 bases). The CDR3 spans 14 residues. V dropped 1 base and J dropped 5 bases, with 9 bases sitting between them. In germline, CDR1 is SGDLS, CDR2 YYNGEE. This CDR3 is CASSVRGGNEKLFF. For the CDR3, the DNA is TGTGCCAGCAGCGTACGGGGGGGAAATGAAAAACTGTTTTTT.

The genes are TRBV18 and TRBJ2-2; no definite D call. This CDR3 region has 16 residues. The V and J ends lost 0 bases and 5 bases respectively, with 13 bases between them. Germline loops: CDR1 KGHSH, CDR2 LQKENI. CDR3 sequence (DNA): TGTGCCAGCTCACCACCGATCGTTAGCCCGACCGGGGAGCTGTTTTTT. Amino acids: CASSPPIVSPTGELFF.

CDR3 region: CASSPVPGASNEKLFF. DNA for the CDR3: TGCGCCAGCAGCCCCGTCCCAGGGGCTTCTAATGAAAAACTGTTTTTT. The chain recombines TRBV4-3 with TRBJ1-4; TRBD1 might be the D (6 bases). Trimming stripped 4 bases from V and 3 bases from J, with 15 bases between. This CDR3 comprises 16 residues. CDR1 LGHNA and CDR2 YSLEER come from the germline V gene.

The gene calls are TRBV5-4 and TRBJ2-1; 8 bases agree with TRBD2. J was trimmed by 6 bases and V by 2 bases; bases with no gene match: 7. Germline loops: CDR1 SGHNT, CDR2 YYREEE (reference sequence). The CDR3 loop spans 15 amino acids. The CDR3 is CASSFDSGGTNEQFF. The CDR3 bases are TGTGCCAGCAGCTTCGACAGCGGGGGTACCAATGAGCAGTTCTTC.

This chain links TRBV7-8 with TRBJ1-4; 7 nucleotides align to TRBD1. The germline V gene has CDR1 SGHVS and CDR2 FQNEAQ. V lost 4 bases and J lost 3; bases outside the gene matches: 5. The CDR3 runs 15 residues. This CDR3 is CASSSRDSSNEKLFF. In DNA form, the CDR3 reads TGTGCCAGCAGCTCCCGGGACAGTTCTAATGAAAAACTGTTTTTT. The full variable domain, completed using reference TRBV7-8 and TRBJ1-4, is GAGVSQSPRYKVAKRGQDVALRCDPISGHVSLFWYQQALGQGPEFLTYFQNEAQLDKSGLPSDRFFAERPEGSVSTLKIQRTQQEDSAVYLCASSSRDSSNEKLFFGSGTQLSVL.

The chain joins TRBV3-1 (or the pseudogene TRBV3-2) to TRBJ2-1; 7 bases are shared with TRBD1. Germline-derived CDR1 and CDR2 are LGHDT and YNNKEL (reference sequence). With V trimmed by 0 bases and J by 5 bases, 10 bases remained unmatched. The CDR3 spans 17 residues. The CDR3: CASSQEGLGRGNNEQFF. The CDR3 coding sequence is TGTGCCAGCAGCCAAGAGGGGTTGGGCAGGGGGAACAATGAGCAGTTCTTC.

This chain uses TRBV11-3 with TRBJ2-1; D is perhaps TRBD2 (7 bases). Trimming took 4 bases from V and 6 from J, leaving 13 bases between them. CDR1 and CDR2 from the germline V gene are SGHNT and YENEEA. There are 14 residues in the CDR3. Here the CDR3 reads CASSSLRGANEQFF. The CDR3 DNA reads TGTGCCAGCAGCTCCCTTCGGGGGGCCAATGAGCAGTTCTTC. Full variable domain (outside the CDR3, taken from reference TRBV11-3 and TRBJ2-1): EAGVVQSPRYKIIEKKQPVAFWCNPISGHNTLYWYLQNLGQGPELLIRYENEEAVDDSQLPKDRFSAERLKGVDSTLKIQPAELGDSAVYLCASSSLRGANEQFFGPGTRLTVL.

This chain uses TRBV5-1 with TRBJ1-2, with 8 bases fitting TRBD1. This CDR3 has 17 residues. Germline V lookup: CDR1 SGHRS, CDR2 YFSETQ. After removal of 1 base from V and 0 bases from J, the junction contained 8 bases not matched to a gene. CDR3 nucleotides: TGCGCCAGCAGCTTGATGCCGCCGGGACAGGCTAACTATGGCTACACCTTC. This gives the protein CASSLMPPGQANYGYTF.

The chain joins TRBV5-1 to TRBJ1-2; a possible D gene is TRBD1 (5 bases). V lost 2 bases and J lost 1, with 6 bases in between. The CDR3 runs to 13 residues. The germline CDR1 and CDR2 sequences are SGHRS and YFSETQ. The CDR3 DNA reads TGCGCCAGCAGCTTAGGGGATAACTATGGCTACACCTTC. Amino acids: CASSLGDNYGYTF.

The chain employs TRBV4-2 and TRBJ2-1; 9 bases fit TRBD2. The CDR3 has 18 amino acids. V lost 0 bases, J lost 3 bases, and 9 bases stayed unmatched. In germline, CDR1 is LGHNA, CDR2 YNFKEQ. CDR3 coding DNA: TGTGCCAGCAGCCAAGAAGGGGGCGGGACTAGCAGCTACAATGAGCAGTTCTTC. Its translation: CASSQEGGGTSSYNEQFF.

CDR3 protein: CASSLRAGAQETQYF. The DNA for the CDR3 is TGCGCCAGCAGCTTGCGAGCGGGGGCCCAAGAGACCCAGTACTTC. This chain joins TRBV5-1 and TRBJ2-5, with 8 nucleotides matching TRBD2. V was pared by 1 base and J by 1 base, with 3 bases of the junction left unmatched. The CDR3 sequence is 15 residues long. Per germline, CDR1 SGHRS and CDR2 YFSETQ.

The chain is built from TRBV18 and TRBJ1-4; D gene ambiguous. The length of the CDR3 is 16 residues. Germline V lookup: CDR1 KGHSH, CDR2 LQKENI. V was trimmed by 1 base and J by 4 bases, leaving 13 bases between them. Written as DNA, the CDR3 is TGTGCCAGCTCACCACTTAAAGCAACCCTTAATGAAAAACTGTTTTTT. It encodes CASSPLKATLNEKLFF.

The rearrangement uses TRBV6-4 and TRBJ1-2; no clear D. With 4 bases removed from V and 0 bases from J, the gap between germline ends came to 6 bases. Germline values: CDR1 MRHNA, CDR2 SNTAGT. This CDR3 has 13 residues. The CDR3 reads CASSGASNYGYTF. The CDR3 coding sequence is TGTGCCAGCAGTGGGGCCTCTAACTATGGCTACACCTTC.

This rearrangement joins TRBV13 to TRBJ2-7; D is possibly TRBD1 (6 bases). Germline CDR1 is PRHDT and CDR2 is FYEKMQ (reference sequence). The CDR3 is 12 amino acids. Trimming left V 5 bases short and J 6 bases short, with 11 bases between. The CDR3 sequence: CASSTTGTEQYF. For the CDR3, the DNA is TGTGCCAGCAGCACAACAGGGACCGAGCAGTACTTC.

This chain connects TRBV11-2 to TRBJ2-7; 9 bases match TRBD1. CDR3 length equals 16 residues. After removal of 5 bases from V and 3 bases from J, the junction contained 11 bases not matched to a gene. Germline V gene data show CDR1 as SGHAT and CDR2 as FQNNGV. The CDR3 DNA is TGTGCCAGCAGCCAACTACCCGGACAGGGGAACTACGAGCAGTACTTC. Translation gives CASSQLPGQGNYEQYF.

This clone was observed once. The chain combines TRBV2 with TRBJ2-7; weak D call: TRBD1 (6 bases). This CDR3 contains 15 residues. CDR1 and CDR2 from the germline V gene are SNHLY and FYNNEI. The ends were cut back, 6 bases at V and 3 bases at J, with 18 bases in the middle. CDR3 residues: CASSTGWGTFYEQYF. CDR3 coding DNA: TGTGCCAGCAGCACAGGGTGGGGGACCTTCTACGAGCAGTACTTC.

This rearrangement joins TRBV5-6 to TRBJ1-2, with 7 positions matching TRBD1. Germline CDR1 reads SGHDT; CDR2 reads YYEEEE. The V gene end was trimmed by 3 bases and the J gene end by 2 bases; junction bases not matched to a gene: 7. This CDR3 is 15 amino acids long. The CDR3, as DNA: TGTGCCAGCAGCTCGCTGGGGGACAGCAACTATGGCTACACCTTC. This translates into CASSSLGDSNYGYTF.

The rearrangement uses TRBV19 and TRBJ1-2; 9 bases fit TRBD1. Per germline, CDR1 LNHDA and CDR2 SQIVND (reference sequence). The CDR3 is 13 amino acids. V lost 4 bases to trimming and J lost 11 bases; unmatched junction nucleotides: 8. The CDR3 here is CASSTMGQGEYTF. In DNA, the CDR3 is TGTGCCAGTAGTACAATGGGACAGGGCGAGTACACCTTC.

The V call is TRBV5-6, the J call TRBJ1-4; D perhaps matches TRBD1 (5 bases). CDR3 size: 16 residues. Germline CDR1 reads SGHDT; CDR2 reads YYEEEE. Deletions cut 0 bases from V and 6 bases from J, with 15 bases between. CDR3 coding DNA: TGTGCCAGCAGCTTGGGTGGGGCGTTTAAGCATGAAAAACTGTTTTTT. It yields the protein CASSLGGAFKHEKLFF.

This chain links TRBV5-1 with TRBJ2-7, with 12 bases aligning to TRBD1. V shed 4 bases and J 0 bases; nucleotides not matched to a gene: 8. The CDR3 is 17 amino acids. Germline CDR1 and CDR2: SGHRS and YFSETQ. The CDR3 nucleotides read TGCGCCAGCAGCCTGGGACAGGGGGCCATTAGCTCCTACGAGCAGTACTTC. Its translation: CASSLGQGAISSYEQYF.

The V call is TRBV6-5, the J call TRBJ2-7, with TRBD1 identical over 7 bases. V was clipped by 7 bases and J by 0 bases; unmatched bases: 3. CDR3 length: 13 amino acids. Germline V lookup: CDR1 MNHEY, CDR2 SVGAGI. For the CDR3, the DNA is TGTGCCAGCAAGTGGGACAGCTCCTACGAGCAGTACTTC. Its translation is CASKWDSSYEQYF.

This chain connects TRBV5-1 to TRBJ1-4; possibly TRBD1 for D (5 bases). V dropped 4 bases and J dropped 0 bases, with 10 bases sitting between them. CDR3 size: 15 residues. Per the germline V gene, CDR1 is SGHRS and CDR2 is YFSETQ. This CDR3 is CASSPDRATNEKLFF. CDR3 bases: TGCGCCAGCAGCCCTGACAGAGCAACTAATGAAAAACTGTTTTTT. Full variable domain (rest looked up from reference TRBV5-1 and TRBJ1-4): KAGVTQTPRYLIKTRGQQVTLSCSPISGHRSVSWYQQTPGQGLQFLFEYFSETQRNKGNFPGRFSGRQFSNSRSEMNVSTLELGDSALYLCASSPDRATNEKLFFGSGTQLSVL.

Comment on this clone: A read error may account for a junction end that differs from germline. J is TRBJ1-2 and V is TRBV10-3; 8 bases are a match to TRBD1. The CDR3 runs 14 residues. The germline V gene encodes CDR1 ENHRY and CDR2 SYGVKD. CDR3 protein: CAITEGQANYGYTF. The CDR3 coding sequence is TGTGCCATCACTGAGGGACAGGCTAACTATGGCTACACCTTC.

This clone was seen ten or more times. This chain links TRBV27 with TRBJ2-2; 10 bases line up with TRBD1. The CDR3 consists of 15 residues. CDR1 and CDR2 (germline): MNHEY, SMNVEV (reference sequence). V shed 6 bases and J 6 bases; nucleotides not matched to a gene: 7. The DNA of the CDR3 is TGTGCCAGCAGACTGGGACAGGGGAGGGCCGGGGAGCTGTTTTTT. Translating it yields CASRLGQGRAGELFF.